This T cell receptor beta chain was found in a study of response to subunit inactivated influenza vaccine. TCRdb re-derived calls from the RT-PCR reads in MiXCR, one entry per CDR3 protein. This sample has around 790,000 distinct CDR3 sequences, with around 20% found just once. The germline gives CDR1 MNHNY, CDR2 SVGAGI (reference sequence). The CDR3 is made up of 13 amino acids. Deletions cut 10 bases from V and 2 bases from J, with 12 bases between. This TCR derives from a man aged 50 to 59 who received an inactivated influenza vaccine. The material was PBMCs from blood, obtained 4 to 6 days after vaccination. The chain combines TRBV6-6 with TRBJ2-1; D not resolved. This CDR3 reads CAIQGSPYNEQFF. In DNA form, the CDR3 reads TGTGCCATCCAAGGATCACCCTACAATGAGCAGTTCTTC.